The T cell receptor beta chain described here comes from a study of cytomegalovirus exposure and HLA in healthy donors. In the study overall: Counted in an early data release were about 85 million unique TCRs from HLA-typed donors. Findings and caveats of the study: Later analysis showed most CMV-associated TCR beta chains appearing HLA-restricted. Sequencing likely generated an artifact that appeared as a cluster of highly shared sequence variants. In vitro, three CMV-associated chains proved specific for CMV antigens.

Trimming cost V 0 bases and J 0 bases; bases outside gene matches: 7. The CDR3 length is 17 residues. Germline V gene lookup returns CDR1 SGHDT and CDR2 YYEEEE. The PCR ran on 60 Vbeta and 13 Jbeta primers. Produced via immunoSEQ multiplex PCR; TCRdb's table is partial and in-frame only. The sample contains some 90,000 clones, about four fifths of which appear only once. Worth noting for this clone: Its antigen is currently unknown.

This chain joins TRBV5-6 and TRBJ1-2; 8 bases agree with TRBD1. This TCR derives from a human donor in good health. Sequencing input: PBMCs. The DNA for the CDR3 is TGTGCCAGCAGCTTGGGACAGGGGCCCGCCTCTAACTATGGCTACACCTTC. Residues: CASSLGQGPASNYGYTF.